The 22 T cell receptor beta chains reported below all come from one sample, sequenced in a study of blood T cell repertoires in COVID-19. Method: immunoSEQ multiplex PCR; TCRdb's copy keeps in-frame clones and lacks some. The sample has 250,000 to 300,000 clones; about 73% are singletons. Sequences were obtained from peripheral blood. Receptors originate from a woman over 75 with acute or convalescent COVID-19.

This clone has a handful of counts. V is TRBV9 and J is TRBJ1-3; TRBD1 might be the D (5 bases). V lost 0 bases to trimming and J lost 0 bases, with 13 bases between them. Germline values: CDR1 SGDLS, CDR2 YYNGEE. There are 17 residues in the CDR3. This CDR3 is CASSVATRGHSGNTIYF. The CDR3 region has the DNA TGTGCCAGCAGCGTAGCTACAAGGGGCCACTCTGGAAACACCATATATTTT.

This chain uses TRBV2 with TRBJ2-5, with 11 positions matching TRBD2. CDR3 length: 14 amino acids. Trimming at V came to 4 bases and at J to 4 bases, leaving 2 bases not matched to a gene. Germline V gene sequence: CDR1 SNHLY, CDR2 FYNNEI. CDR3 protein: CASSGLAGSETQYF. CDR3 nucleotides: TGTGCCAGCAGTGGACTAGCGGGGTCAGAGACCCAGTACTTC.

The gene calls are TRBV5-4 and TRBJ1-1; D perhaps matches TRBD1 (5 bases). CDR1 SGHNT and CDR2 YYREEE come from the germline V gene (reference sequence). Trimming pared 4 bases from V and 1 base from J, leaving 17 bases between. The CDR3 is 16 residues long. In nucleotides, the CDR3 is TGTGCCAGCAGCCCTGGGGGGTGGTCAGGGAACACTGAAGCTTTCTTT. It specifies CASSPGGWSGNTEAFF.

This clone has just a few counts. This chain joins TRBV11-3 and TRBJ2-1; TRBD2 aligns across 13 bases. The CDR3 has 18 residues. The ends lost 6 bases at V and 0 bases at J; junction bases unmatched: 8. CDR1 and CDR2 from the germline V gene are SGHNT and YENEEA. CDR3 protein: CASSPTSGRAASYNEQFF. CDR3 in DNA: TGTGCCAGCAGTCCTACTAGCGGGAGGGCAGCCTCCTACAATGAGCAGTTCTTC.

This rearrangement joins TRBV5-1 to TRBJ1-4; D is unclear. In germline, CDR1 is SGHRS, CDR2 YFSETQ. V lost 0 bases to trimming and J lost 7 bases, with 22 bases between them. The CDR3 spans 18 residues. The CDR3 nucleotides are TGCGCCAGCAGCTTGGGTCCCAGGACCGGGAGGGTTGCTGAAAAACTGTTTTTT. It encodes CASSLGPRTGRVAEKLFF.

The V gene is TRBV9, the J gene TRBJ2-5; possible D gene TRBD2, 7 bases. The CDR3 contains 12 residues. CDR1 and CDR2 (germline): SGDLS, YYNGEE. The CDR3 reads CASAGARETQYF. The CDR3 DNA reads as TGTGCTTCGGCGGGGGCTAGGGAGACCCAGTACTTC.

The chain has TRBV2 and TRBJ1-2; D unclear. Germline values: CDR1 SNHLY, CDR2 FYNNEI. Trimming pared 10 bases from V and 4 bases from J, leaving 16 bases between. The CDR3 covers 13 residues. The chain's CDR3 is CATAPTAPYGYTF. The CDR3, as DNA: TGTGCCACGGCACCCACAGCTCCCTATGGCTACACCTTC. The entire variable domain, with the rest obtained from reference TRBV2 and TRBJ1-2, is as follows: EPEVTQTPSHQVTQMGQEVILRCVPISNHLYFYWYRQILGQKVEFLVSFYNNEISEKSEIFDDQFSVERPDGSNFTLKIRSTKLEDSAMYFCATAPTAPYGYTFGSGTRLTVV.

The CDR3 protein is CASSLATGASNEQFF. As DNA, the CDR3 is TGTGCCAGCAGCTTAGCTACTGGGGCTAGCAATGAGCAGTTCTTC. The chain couples TRBV11-3 to TRBJ2-1, with TRBD1 as a possible D gene (5 bases). V lost 1 base and J 6 bases, leaving 13 bases between the germline ends. Germline loops: CDR1 SGHNT, CDR2 YENEEA. The CDR3 is 15 amino acids. Full variable domain (remainder filled in from reference TRBV11-3 and TRBJ2-1): EAGVVQSPRYKIIEKKQPVAFWCNPISGHNTLYWYLQNLGQGPELLIRYENEEAVDDSQLPKDRFSAERLKGVDSTLKIQPAELGDSAVYLCASSLATGASNEQFFGPGTRLTVL.

The chain recombines TRBV4-1 with TRBJ1-3; 8 bases fit TRBD1. Germline assignment: CDR1 MGHRA and CDR2 YSYEKL. CDR3 length: 15 residues. V gave up 7 bases and J gave up 2 bases; unmatched junction bases: 7. Written as DNA, the CDR3 is TGCGCCAGCACTGTGGACAGGGCTGCTGGAAACACCATATATTTT. This translates into CASTVDRAAGNTIYF.

The chain joins TRBV5-4 to TRBJ2-1; 8 bases match TRBD2. Germline-derived CDR1 and CDR2 are SGHNT and YYREEE (reference sequence). CDR3 length: 15 residues. Trimming at V came to 5 bases and at J to 4 bases, leaving 8 bases not matched to a gene. CDR3 DNA sequence: TGTGCCAGCAGTTTTATAGCGGGGCAGTACAATGAGCAGTTCTTC. It yields the protein CASSFIAGQYNEQFF. The full variable domain, with the rest looked up from reference TRBV5-4 and TRBJ2-1, is ETGVTQSPTHLIKTRGQQVTLRCSSQSGHNTVSWYQQALGQGPQFIFQYYREEENGRGNFPPRFSGLQFPNYSSELNVNALELDDSALYLCASSFIAGQYNEQFFGPGTRLTVL.

This chain joins TRBV4-3 and TRBJ2-2; D is unclear. This CDR3 is 13 amino acids long. The germline gives CDR1 LGHNA, CDR2 YSLEER. V lost 3 bases to trimming and J lost 4 bases, with 6 bases between them. The CDR3 bases are TGCGCCAGCAGCCACGACACCACCGGGGAGCTGTTTTTT. Translation: CASSHDTTGELFF.

This chain links TRBV6-5 with TRBJ1-1; no reliable D call. The V gene lost 0 bases and the J gene lost 1 base, with 6 bases spanning the gap. Germline V gene lookup returns CDR1 MNHEY and CDR2 SVGAGI. This CDR3 region has 14 residues. The CDR3, as DNA: TGTGCCAGCAGTTACTCGAACGGGAACACTGAAGCTTTCTTT. This gives the protein CASSYSNGNTEAFF.

The V gene is TRBV6-6, the J gene TRBJ2-7, with 9 bases aligning to TRBD1. V shed 5 bases and J 0 bases; nucleotides not matched to a gene: 5. The germline CDR1 and CDR2 sequences are MNHNY and SVGAGI (reference sequence). This CDR3 region has 15 residues. Written as DNA, the CDR3 is TGTGCCAGCAGTGCCAGGGACAGGGTCTCCTACGAGCAGTACTTC. Residues: CASSARDRVSYEQYF.

This chain links TRBV3-1 (or the pseudogene TRBV3-2) with TRBJ2-6; TRBD1 matches 10 bases. J lost 1 base, V lost 0 bases, and 9 bases had no gene match. CDR1 is LGHDT, CDR2 YNNKEL, per germline (reference sequence). This CDR3 has 20 amino acids. The CDR3 reads CASSQDLGQGIISGANVLTF. As DNA, the CDR3 is TGTGCCAGCAGCCAAGATCTGGGACAGGGGATAATTTCTGGGGCCAACGTCCTGACTTTC.

The chain combines TRBV7-2 with TRBJ2-3; D gene unclear. Trimming pared 5 bases from V and 2 bases from J, leaving 11 bases between. The CDR3 is 14 residues long. Germline V CDR1 and CDR2: SGHTA, FQGNSA. CDR3 sequence reads: CASSPRLLTDTQYF. CDR3 coding DNA: TGTGCCAGCAGCCCGCGACTTCTCACAGATACGCAGTATTTT.

The table lists this clone with a count of one. The rearrangement uses TRBV20-1 and TRBJ2-5; 9 bases fit TRBD1. Unmatched junction bases numbered 10, after V lost 3 bases and J lost 5 bases. Germline lookup yields CDR1 DFQATT and CDR2 SNEGSKA (reference sequence). CDR3 length: 15 amino acids. CDR3 DNA sequence: TGCAGTGCTAGTCCAGGACAGGGGCGCCGGGAGACCCAGTACTTC. Translation: CSASPGQGRRETQYF.

Here the CDR3 reads CASSQTSGKNIQYF. In nucleotides, the CDR3 is TGTGCCAGCAGCCAGACTAGCGGCAAAAACATTCAGTACTTC. The V and J genes are TRBV3-1 (or the pseudogene TRBV3-2) and TRBJ2-4, with 9 positions matching TRBD2. CDR3 length equals 14 residues. V gave up 3 bases and J gave up 3 bases; unmatched junction bases: 0. CDR1 LGHDT and CDR2 YNNKEL come from the germline V gene (reference sequence).

The V call is TRBV5-4, the J call TRBJ1-2; 9 positions agree with TRBD1. This CDR3 has 15 residues. V was pared by 4 bases and J by 4 bases, with 8 bases of the junction left unmatched. Germline V CDR1 and CDR2: SGHNT, YYREEE (reference sequence). The CDR3 loop reads CASSQPPGQGYGYTF. The DNA of the CDR3 is TGTGCCAGCAGCCAACCGCCGGGACAGGGCTATGGCTACACCTTC.

The chain links TRBV3-1 (or the pseudogene TRBV3-2) to TRBJ1-6; TRBD1 might be the D (5 bases). The CDR3 has 15 residues. V lost 0 bases and J 6 bases, leaving 9 bases between the germline ends. Germline lookup yields CDR1 LGHDT and CDR2 YNNKEL (reference sequence). As DNA, the CDR3 is TGTGCCAGCAGCCAAGAGGGGGAGGTTAATTCACCCCTCCACTTT. It codes for CASSQEGEVNSPLHF.

This chain joins TRBV5-1 and TRBJ2-7, with 9 bases fitting TRBD2. CDR1 and CDR2 from the germline V gene are SGHRS and YFSETQ. This CDR3 region has 16 residues. The V segment lost 3 bases and the J segment 2 bases; nucleotides outside the gene matches: 9. In DNA form, the CDR3 reads TGCGCCAGCAGCTCGGGGGGCGGGGGGGGAACCTACGAGCAGTACTTC. It translates to CASSSGGGGGTYEQYF.

In regard to this clone: Other DNA sequences in this specimen translate into the identical CDR3. The chain joins TRBV6-5 to TRBJ2-1; 11 bases fit TRBD2. Germline V lookup: CDR1 MNHEY, CDR2 SVGAGI. There are 15 residues in the CDR3. The V segment lost 5 bases and the J segment 4 bases; nucleotides outside the gene matches: 4. The chain's CDR3 is CASSTGTSGYNEQFF. CDR3 coding DNA: TGTGCCAGCAGTACCGGGACTAGCGGATACAATGAGCAGTTCTTC.

V gene TRBV25-1 combines with J gene TRBJ2-2, with D perhaps TRBD2 (6 bases). V shed 4 bases and J shed 5 bases, with 17 bases lying between them. The CDR3 runs 16 residues. The germline CDR1 and CDR2 sequences are MGHDK and SYGVNS. The CDR3 here is CASSGTSSGITGELFF. Written as DNA, the CDR3 is TGTGCCAGCAGTGGCACTAGCTCAGGAATTACCGGGGAGCTGTTTTTT.